This T cell receptor beta chain emerged from a study of T cell changes during pregnancy in multiple sclerosis. V lost 6 bases to trimming and J lost 0 bases, with 11 bases between them. The germline V gene has CDR1 MNHEY and CDR2 SVGAGI. This CDR3 contains 14 residues. Sequencing was performed with immunoSEQ multiplex PCR; in TCRdb, only in-frame clones are kept and a portion is missing. Among about 47,000 clones listed, 80% to 90% were seen once. The clonotype was recovered from a female donor with multiple sclerosis, enrolled in a pregnancy study. This rearrangement joins TRBV6-5 to TRBJ1-1, with D possibly matching TRBD1 (5 bases). This specimen consisted of peripheral blood, obtained in the first trimester of pregnancy. CDR3 bases: TGTGCCAGCAGACCCGACAGCATGAACACTGAAGCTTTCTTT. Translation: CASRPDSMNTEAFF.